This T cell receptor beta chain is drawn from a study of blood T cell repertoires in COVID-19. For the study at large: Both acute and convalescent COVID-19 samples were obtained from the United States, Italy and Spain. T cells, B-cell-depleted T cells, or PBMCs provided the cDNA or gDNA that served as material.

This CDR3 is 15 amino acids long. J lost 0 bases, V lost 1 base, and 1 base had no gene match. Germline CDR1 reads SGHRS; CDR2 reads YFSETQ. As processed by the authors: Amplification from reference gene primers served as the basis for estimated nucleated cell counts. Method: immunoSEQ multiplex PCR; TCRdb's copy keeps in-frame clones and lacks some. D and trimming were read from the DNA, whereas the V and J calls and clone size are those reported in that table. The sample holds around 70,000 clones; about 91% are singletons and the top ten take around 6.7%. Sequencing was performed on peripheral blood. V gene TRBV5-1 combines with J gene TRBJ2-7, with TRBD1 matching 10 bases. The sequence derives from a human donor in a cohort sampled during active COVID-19. CDR3 residues: CASSLRTGGSYEQYF. The CDR3 nucleotides read TGCGCCAGCAGCTTGCGGACAGGGGGCTCCTACGAGCAGTACTTC.